This T cell receptor (beta chain) came from a study of shared clonotypes between healthy human individuals. TCRdb keeps only in-frame clones here, not all; method: immunoSEQ multiplex PCR. The profile shows about 2.3 million clones, approximately 93% of them singletons. Notes on the study in general: Among a handful of donors, approximately 5% of naive CD4 clonotypes were found in common. Only blood samples were collected, and tissue repertoires likely differ. The four-donor shared clonotypes exceeded non-shared clonotypes in generation probability, with non-shared ones scoring lower.

This clone came up once. Its specificity is not known. V lost 5 bases and J lost 8, with 19 bases in between. Germline loops: CDR1 SEHNR, CDR2 FQNEAQ (reference sequence). This CDR3 contains 16 residues. It was into CD45RA+ naive and CD45RA-negative memory subsets that the CD4+ cells were split. The receptor's source is a young man in good health. Some clones in this sample may be carry-over from other donors' samples. The rearrangement joins TRBV7-9 to TRBJ1-6; a possible D gene is TRBD1 (5 bases). The sequenced sample consisted of naive CD4+ T cells from PBMCs. As for subset: CD45RA+ positively selected. CDR3 in amino acids: CASSQGAYGTDSPLHF. The CDR3 nucleotides read TGTGCCAGCAGCCAGGGCGCATACGGTACTGATTCACCCCTCCACTTT.